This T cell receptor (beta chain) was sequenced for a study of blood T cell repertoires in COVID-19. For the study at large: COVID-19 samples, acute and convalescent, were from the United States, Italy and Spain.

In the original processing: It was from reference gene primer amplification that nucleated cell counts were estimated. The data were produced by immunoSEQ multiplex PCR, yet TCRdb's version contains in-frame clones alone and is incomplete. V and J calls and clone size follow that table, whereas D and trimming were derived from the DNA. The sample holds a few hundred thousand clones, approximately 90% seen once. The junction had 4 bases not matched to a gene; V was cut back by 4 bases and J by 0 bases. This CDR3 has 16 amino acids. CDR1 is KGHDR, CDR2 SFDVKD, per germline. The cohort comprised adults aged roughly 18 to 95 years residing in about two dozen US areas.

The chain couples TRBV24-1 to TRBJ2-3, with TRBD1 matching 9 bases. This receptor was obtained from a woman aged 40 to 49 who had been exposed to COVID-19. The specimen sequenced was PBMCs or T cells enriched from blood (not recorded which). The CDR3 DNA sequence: TGTGCCACCAGTGACCAAGACAGGGGGAGCACAGATACGCAGTATTTT. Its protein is CATSDQDRGSTDTQYF.